This T cell receptor (beta chain) was retrieved from a study of early T cells in non-severe SARS-CoV-2 infection (dated by TCRdb to 2020 to 2022). Background on the whole study: Bulk RNA from unsorted whole blood was used for TCR sequencing, so alpha and beta chains could not be paired.

Library preparation used 5' RACE. Sequencing was performed on a NextSeq 500. In the TCR library protocol, unique molecular identifiers were attached to individual cDNA molecules to correct for PCR bias and sequencing error. TCR alpha and beta chains were both sequenced, and the abundances of alpha and beta sequences in each sample were closely correlated with each other. Concerning the study's data processing: Decombinator V4 was used to perform V gene, J gene and CDR3 annotation of TCR sequences. Expanded TCRs were defined as changing significantly between any two time points under a Poisson model with p below 0.0001. TCR abundances were normalised to the total number of TCRs sequenced per sample and expressed as counts per million. TRAV1-2 paired with TRAJ12, TRAJ20 or TRAJ33 defined MAIT TCRs, while TRAV10 paired with TRAJ18 defined iNKT TCRs. VDJdb, accessed on 1 November 2021, was searched for TCRs annotated for CMV, EBV and SARS-CoV-2, and TCRs annotated for more than one antigen were excluded. The public reads were reprocessed in TCRdb via fastp at Q25 and MiXCR, keeping in-frame beta chains. Identical CDR3 protein sequences are pooled into one entry, listed with their most common genes and DNA. TCRdb, not the authors, supplied the V and J calls. Present in this sample are tens of thousands of distinct CDR3 sequences, 8.5% to 10% of which were seen just once. Approximately 12% of the sample goes to the ten largest clones.

The study was a case-control design nested within a healthcare worker cohort in London, UK, with weekly nasopharyngeal swab PCR tests and blood sampling. Healthcare workers were recruited during the week of the UK lockdown, between 23 and 31 March 2020, and followed weekly for up to roughly 16 weeks. Points on this clonotype: Its recognized antigen is unknown. The record has no base qualities; no much larger clone is one base away.

Findings and caveats that apply to the study as a whole: VDJdb matching was skewed toward anti-spike CD8 responses and likely underestimated virus-specific expansions by missing private and CD4 specificities.

V sheds 3 bases and J sheds 2 bases, leaving 9 bases between their ends. Its CDR3 holds 14 amino acids, cysteine through phenylalanine. The DNA shown is the 42-base CDR3, in frame from base 1. The V gene is TRBV12-3 or TRBV12-4 and the J gene is TRBJ2-3, with no confidently assigned D gene. This TCR was sampled from an adult who was a healthcare worker with PCR-confirmed SARS-CoV-2 infection or an uninfected control (not recorded which). The sample was whole blood. The DNA is as follows: TGTGCCAGCAGTTTGGGCCCTATCACAGATACGCAGTATTTT. Its amino acids are CASSLGPITDTQYF.